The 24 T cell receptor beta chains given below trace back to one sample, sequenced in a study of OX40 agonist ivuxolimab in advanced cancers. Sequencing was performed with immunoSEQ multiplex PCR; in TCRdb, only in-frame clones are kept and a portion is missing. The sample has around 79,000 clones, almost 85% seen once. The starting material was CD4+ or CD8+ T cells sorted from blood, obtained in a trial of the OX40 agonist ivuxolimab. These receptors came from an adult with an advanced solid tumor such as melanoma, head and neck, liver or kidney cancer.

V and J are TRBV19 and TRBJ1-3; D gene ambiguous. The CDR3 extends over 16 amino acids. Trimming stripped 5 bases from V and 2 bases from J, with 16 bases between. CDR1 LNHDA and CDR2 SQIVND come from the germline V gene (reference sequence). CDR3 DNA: TGTGCCAGTAGTTCCCCGCGCGGCCCCACTGGAAACACCATATATTTT. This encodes CASSSPRGPTGNTIYF.

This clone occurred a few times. CDR3 region: CASSITGLGEKLFF. CDR3 nucleotides: TGTGCCAGTAGTATCACAGGTCTGGGTGAAAAACTGTTTTTT. The chain employs TRBV19 and TRBJ1-4, with D tentatively TRBD1 (5 bases). The CDR3 loop spans 14 amino acids. V lost 3 bases to trimming and J lost 7 bases, with 12 bases between them. Germline values: CDR1 LNHDA, CDR2 SQIVND (reference sequence).

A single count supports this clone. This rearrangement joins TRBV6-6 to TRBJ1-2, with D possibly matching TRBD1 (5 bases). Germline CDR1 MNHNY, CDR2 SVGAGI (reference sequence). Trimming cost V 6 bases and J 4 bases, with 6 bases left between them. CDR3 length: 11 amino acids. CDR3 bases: TGTGCCAGCAGAACAGGCTATGGCTACACCTTC. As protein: CASRTGYGYTF.

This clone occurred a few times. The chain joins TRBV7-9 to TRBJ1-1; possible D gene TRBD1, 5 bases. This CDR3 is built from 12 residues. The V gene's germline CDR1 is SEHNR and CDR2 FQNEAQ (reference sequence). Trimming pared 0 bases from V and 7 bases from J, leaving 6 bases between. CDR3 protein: CASSLARGEAFF. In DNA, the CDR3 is TGTGCCAGCAGCTTAGCGAGGGGTGAAGCTTTCTTT. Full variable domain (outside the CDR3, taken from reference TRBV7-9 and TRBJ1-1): DTGVSQNPRHKITKRGQNVTFRCDPISEHNRLYWYRQTLGQGPEFLTYFQNEAQLEKSRLLSDRFSAERPKGSFSTLEIQRTEQGDSAMYLCASSLARGEAFFGQGTRLTVV.

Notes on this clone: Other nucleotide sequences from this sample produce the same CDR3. The CDR3 bases are TGCGCCAGCAGCCAAGAGGAGGGACGAGGCACTGAAGCTTTCTTT. Its translation is CASSQEEGRGTEAFF. The chain combines TRBV4-3 with TRBJ1-1; possible D gene TRBD1, 5 bases. V lost 0 bases, J lost 4 bases, and 12 bases lay in between. The germline gives CDR1 LGHNA, CDR2 YSLEER. The CDR3 spans 15 residues.

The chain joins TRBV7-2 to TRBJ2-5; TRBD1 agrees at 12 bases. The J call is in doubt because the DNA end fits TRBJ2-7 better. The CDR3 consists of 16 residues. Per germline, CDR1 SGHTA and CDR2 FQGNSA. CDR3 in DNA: TGTGCCAGCAGCTCCCTGGGACAGGGGGCGGGCTACGAGCAGTACTTC. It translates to CASSSLGQGAGYEQYF.

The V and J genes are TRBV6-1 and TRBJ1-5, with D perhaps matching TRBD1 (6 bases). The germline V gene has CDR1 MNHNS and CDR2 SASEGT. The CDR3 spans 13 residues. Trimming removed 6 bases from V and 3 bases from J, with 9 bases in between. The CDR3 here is CASRGQPNQPQHF. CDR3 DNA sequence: TGTGCCAGCAGGGGACAACCCAATCAGCCCCAGCATTTT.

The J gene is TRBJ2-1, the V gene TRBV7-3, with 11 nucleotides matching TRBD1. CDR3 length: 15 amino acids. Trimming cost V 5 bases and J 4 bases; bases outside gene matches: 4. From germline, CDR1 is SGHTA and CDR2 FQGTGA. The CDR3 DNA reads TGTGCCAGCAGCCTGGACAGGGGGCTGTACAATGAGCAGTTCTTC. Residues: CASSLDRGLYNEQFF.

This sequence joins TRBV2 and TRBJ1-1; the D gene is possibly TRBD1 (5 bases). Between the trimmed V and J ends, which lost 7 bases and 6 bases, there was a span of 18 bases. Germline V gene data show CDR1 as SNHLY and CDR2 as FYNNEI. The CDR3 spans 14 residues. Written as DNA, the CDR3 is TGTGCCAGCAACCTAGTTGGCGGGGGATCTGAAGCTTTCTTT. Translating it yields CASNLVGGGSEAFF. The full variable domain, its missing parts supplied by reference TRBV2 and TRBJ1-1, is EPEVTQTPSHQVTQMGQEVILRCVPISNHLYFYWYRQILGQKVEFLVSFYNNEISEKSEIFDDQFSVERPDGSNFTLKIRSTKLEDSAMYFCASNLVGGGSEAFFGQGTRLTVV.

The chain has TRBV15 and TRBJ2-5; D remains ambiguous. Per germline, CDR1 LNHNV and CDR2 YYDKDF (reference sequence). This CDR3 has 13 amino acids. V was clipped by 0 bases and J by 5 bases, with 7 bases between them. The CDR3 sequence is CATSRDREETQYF. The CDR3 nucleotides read TGTGCCACCAGCAGAGATCGTGAGGAGACCCAGTACTTC.

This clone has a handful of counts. CDR3 bases: TGTGCCAGCAGGGCGACAGGGCTTTCAGGCTACACCTTC. This translates into CASRATGLSGYTF. V usage is TRBV5-8 and J usage is TRBJ1-2; 7 bases fit TRBD1. The CDR3 has 13 residues. J gave up 8 bases and V 5 bases, and 9 bases lay outside the gene matches. From germline, CDR1 is SGHTS and CDR2 YDEGEE. Supplemented by reference TRBV5-8 and TRBJ1-2, the full variable domain reads EAGVTQSPTHLIKTRGQQATLRCSPISGHTSVYWYQQALGLGLQFLLWYDEGEERNRGNFPPRFSGRQFPNYSSELNVNALELEDSALYLCASRATGLSGYTFGSGTRLTVV.

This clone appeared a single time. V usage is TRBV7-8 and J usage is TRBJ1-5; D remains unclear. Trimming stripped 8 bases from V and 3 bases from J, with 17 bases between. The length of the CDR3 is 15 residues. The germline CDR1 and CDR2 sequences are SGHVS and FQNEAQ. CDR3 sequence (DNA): TGTGCCAGCGGCCAGGTGGGGTCCACCAATCAGCCCCAGCATTTT. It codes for CASGQVGSTNQPQHF.

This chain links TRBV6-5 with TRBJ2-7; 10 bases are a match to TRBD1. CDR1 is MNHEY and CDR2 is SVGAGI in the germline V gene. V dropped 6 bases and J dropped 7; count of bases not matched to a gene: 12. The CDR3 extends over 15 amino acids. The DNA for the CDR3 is TGTGCCAGCAGCACTTTTGGGACAGGGGAAACGGAGCAGTACTTC. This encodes CASSTFGTGETEQYF.

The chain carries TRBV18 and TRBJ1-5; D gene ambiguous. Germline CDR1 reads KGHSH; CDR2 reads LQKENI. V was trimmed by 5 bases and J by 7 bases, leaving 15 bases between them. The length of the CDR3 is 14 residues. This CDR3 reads CASSEDREGQPQHF. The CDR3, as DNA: TGTGCCAGCTCAGAGGATCGGGAGGGACAGCCCCAGCATTTT.

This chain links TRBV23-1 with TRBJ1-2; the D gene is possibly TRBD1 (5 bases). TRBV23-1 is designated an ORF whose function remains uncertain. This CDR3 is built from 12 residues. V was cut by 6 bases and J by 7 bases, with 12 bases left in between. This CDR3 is CASSRPGGGYTF. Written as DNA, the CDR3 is TGCGCCAGCAGCCGGCCCGGGGGTGGCTACACCTTC.

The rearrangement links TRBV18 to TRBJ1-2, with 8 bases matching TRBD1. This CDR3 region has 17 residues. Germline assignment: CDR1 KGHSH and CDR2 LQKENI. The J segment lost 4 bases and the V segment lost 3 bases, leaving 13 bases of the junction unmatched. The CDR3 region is CASSPGQGAAYGYGYTF. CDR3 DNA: TGTGCCAGCTCACCTGGGCAGGGGGCGGCATATGGCTATGGCTACACCTTC.

The CDR3 DNA is TGTGCCAGTAGTGAGGACAGGGGATACGAAAAACTGTTTTTT. Residues: CASSEDRGYEKLFF. V is TRBV19 and J is TRBJ1-4; 9 bases align to TRBD1. V lost 5 bases and J lost 8; bases outside the gene matches: 6. Germline CDR1 reads LNHDA; CDR2 reads SQIVND (reference sequence). The CDR3 consists of 14 residues.

CDR3 in amino acids: CASSYSPGQLYYEQYF. In nucleotides, the CDR3 is TGTGCCAGCAGTTACTCGCCGGGACAGCTATACTACGAGCAGTACTTC. The V gene is TRBV6-5, the J gene TRBJ2-7, with 7 bases fitting TRBD1. Germline CDR1 MNHEY, CDR2 SVGAGI. J lost 3 bases, V lost 0 bases, and 8 bases had no gene match. The length of the CDR3 is 16 residues.

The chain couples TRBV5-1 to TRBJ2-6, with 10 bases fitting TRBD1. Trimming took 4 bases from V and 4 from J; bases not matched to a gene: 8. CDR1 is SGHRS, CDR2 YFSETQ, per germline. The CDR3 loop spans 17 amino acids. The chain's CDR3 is CASSQRQGAGGANVLTF. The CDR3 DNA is TGCGCCAGCAGCCAAAGACAGGGGGCAGGCGGGGCCAACGTCCTGACTTTC.

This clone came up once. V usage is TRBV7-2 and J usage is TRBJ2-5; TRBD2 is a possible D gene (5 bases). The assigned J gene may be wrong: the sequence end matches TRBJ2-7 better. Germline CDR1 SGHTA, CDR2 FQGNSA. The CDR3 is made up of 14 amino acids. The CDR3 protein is CASSPHRGNYEQYF. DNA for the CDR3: TGTGCCAGCAGCCCGCACCGGGGAAACTACGAGCAGTACTTC.

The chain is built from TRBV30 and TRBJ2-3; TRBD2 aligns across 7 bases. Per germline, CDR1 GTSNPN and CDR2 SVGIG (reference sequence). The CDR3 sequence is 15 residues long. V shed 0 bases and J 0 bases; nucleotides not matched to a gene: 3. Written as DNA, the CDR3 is TGTGCCTGGAGTGTACCTAGCGGAAGCACAGATACGCAGTATTTT. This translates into CAWSVPSGSTDTQYF.

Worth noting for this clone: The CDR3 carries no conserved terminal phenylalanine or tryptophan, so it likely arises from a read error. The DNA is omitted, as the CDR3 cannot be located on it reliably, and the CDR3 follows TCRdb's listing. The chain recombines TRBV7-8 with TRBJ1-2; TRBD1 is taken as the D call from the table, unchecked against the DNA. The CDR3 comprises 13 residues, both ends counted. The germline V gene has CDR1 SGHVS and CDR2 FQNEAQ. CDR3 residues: CASSLAADREWVV.

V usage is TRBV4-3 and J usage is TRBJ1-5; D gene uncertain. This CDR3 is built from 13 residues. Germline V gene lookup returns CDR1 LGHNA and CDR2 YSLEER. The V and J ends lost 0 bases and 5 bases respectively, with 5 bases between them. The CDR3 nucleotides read TGCGCCAGCAGCCAAGATGGGGATCAGCCCCAGCATTTT. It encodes CASSQDGDQPQHF.

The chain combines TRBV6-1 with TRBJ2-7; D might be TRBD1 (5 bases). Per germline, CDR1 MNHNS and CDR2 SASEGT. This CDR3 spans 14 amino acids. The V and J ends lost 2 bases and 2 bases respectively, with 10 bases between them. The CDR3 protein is CASSESQGAYEQYF. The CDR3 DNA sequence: TGTGCCAGCAGTGAATCGCAGGGTGCCTACGAGCAGTACTTC.